This T cell receptor (beta chain) was recovered during a study of blood T cell repertoires in COVID-19. Overall study context: Samples came from the United States, Italy and Spain, spanning acute and convalescent COVID-19.

Sequencing was performed with immunoSEQ multiplex PCR; in TCRdb, only in-frame clones are kept and a portion is missing. The sample contains under 200,000 clones, around 90% of which appear only once. Germline V lookup: CDR1 LGHNA, CDR2 YNFKEQ. CDR3 length: 14 residues. The V end was cut by 4 bases, the J end by 5 bases, with 14 bases between. This clonotype was obtained from a woman aged 55 to 70 who had recovered from COVID-19. The V gene is TRBV4-2, the J gene TRBJ2-5; D perhaps matches TRBD1 (7 bases). The sequencing input was peripheral blood. The CDR3, as DNA: TGTGCCAGCAGCCTCGGAGGGGGCGGTGAGACCCAGTACTTC. As protein: CASSLGGGGETQYF.